Listed here is a single T cell receptor beta chain. Its antigen remains unidentified. This sample is drawn from a study of shared clonotypes between healthy human individuals. Overall study context: Per-donor plates numbered three CD4 naive, three CD4 memory, two CD8 naive and one CD8 memory. Study observations and caveats: It was the non-shared clonotypes that had lower generation probabilities than clonotypes shared by all four donors. Estimated richness was generally greater in naive than memory subsets.

Cells designated naive CD8 were CD45RO-negative and were positively selected for CCR7, with terminally differentiated effector memory CD45RA+ cells excluded. The input for sorted-subset replicate PCRs was about 0.2 ug DNA, about 29,000 T cell genomes. TCRdb keeps only in-frame clones here, not all; method: immunoSEQ multiplex PCR. In the table there are about 2.1 million clones, over 85% of which are singletons. The V segment lost 4 bases and the J segment 7 bases; nucleotides outside the gene matches: 9. CDR3 length: 14 amino acids. CDR1 SGDLS and CDR2 YYNGEE come from the germline V gene. The sequence was obtained from a man younger than 30 in good health. Some clones in this sample may be carry-over from other donors' samples. Sequencing was done on a sample of naive CD8+ T cells from PBMCs. The chain combines TRBV9 with TRBJ2-7; TRBD1 aligns across 9 bases. The CDR3 protein is CASSPDRGAWEQYF. CDR3 in DNA: TGTGCCAGCAGCCCTGACAGGGGGGCCTGGGAGCAGTACTTC.